Listed below are T cell receptor beta chains from one sample, sequenced in a study of cytomegalovirus exposure and HLA in healthy donors. Assay used: immunoSEQ multiplex PCR; TCRdb lists only in-frame clones, some missing. Its table lists 100,000 to 150,000 clones. Input material: PBMCs. Receptors were obtained from a man between 25 and 39 years old in good health and CMV-seronegative. Both conserved end residues are part of each CDR3. The D gene is left open where the match is weak.

>TRBD1|TRBJ1-2|TRBV29-1
TGCAGCGTTGCAGGTGCACAGGGGGACTATGGCTACACCTTC
CSVAGAQGDYGYTF
>-|TRBJ1-2|TRBV19
TGTGCCAGTATGAGGACATCTGGGAAGCGCTATGGCTACACCTTC
CASMRTSGKRYGYTF
>-|TRBJ2-2|TRBV10-3
TGTGCCATCAGTGACCCCGGACAGAGAACGAACACCGGGGAGCTGTTTTTT
CAISDPGQRTNTGELFF
>-|TRBJ2-7|TRBV10-1
TGCGCCAGCAGTGCCTCTCGCAACAGGGAGAGGGGCTACGAGCAGTACTTC
CASSASRNRERGYEQYF
>-|TRBJ1-1|TRBV19
TGTGCCAGTAGTGTCTTGAACACTGAAGCTTTCTTT
CASSVLNTEAFF
>TRBD1|TRBJ1-5|TRBV7-2
TGTGCCAGCAGCTCTCGACAGGGAAACCAGCCCCAGCATTTT
CASSSRQGNQPQHF
>-|TRBJ2-5|TRBV6-5
TGTGCCAGCAGTTTGGGGGGGCCCCAAGAGACCCAGTACTTC
CASSLGGPQETQYF
>TRBD2|TRBJ2-1|TRBV30
TGTGCCTGGAGCCTAGCGGGCTACTCCTACAATGAGCAGTTCTTC
CAWSLAGYSYNEQFF
>-|TRBJ2-1|TRBV6-1
TGTGCCAGCAGTGCTCGAGACAGCTCCTACAATGAGCAGTTCTTC
CASSARDSSYNEQFF
>-|TRBJ1-5|TRBV7-2
TGTGCCAGCAGCTTCATCAGGGATCAGCCCCAGCATTTT
CASSFIRDQPQHF
>TRBD1|TRBJ2-7|TRBV5-5
TGTGCCAGCAGCCTCCCGACAGGGGGCATACGTGACGAGCAGTACTTC
CASSLPTGGIRDEQYF
>TRBD2|TRBJ2-1|TRBV6-1
TGTGCCAGCGGGACTAGCGGGTACAATGAGCAGTTCTTC
CASGTSGYNEQFF
>TRBD1|TRBJ1-4|TRBV6-1
TGTGCCAGCAGCGTACAGGGGTGGAGGGAAAAACTGTTTTTT
CASSVQGWREKLFF
>-|TRBJ1-1|TRBV6-5
TGTGCCAGCAGTAGGGGTACGAACACTGAAGCTTTCTTT
CASSRGTNTEAFF
>-|TRBJ1-1|TRBV7-6
TGTGCCAGCAGCTTATGGGAGGGATCGGGTACTGAAGCTTTCTTT
CASSLWEGSGTEAFF
>TRBD2|TRBJ2-7|TRBV19
TGTGCCAGTAGCGCGGGACTAGACGGCTACGAGCAGTACTTC
CASSAGLDGYEQYF
>TRBD1|TRBJ2-1|TRBV2
TGTGCCAGCACTCGGACAGGCGACAATGAGCAGTTCTTC
CASTRTGDNEQFF
>-|TRBJ1-6|TRBV30
TGTGCCTGGAGGGGACTGAATAATTCACCCCTCCACTTT
CAWRGLNNSPLHF
>TRBD2|TRBJ2-7|TRBV29-1
TGCAGCGTTGAATATTGGGGGGGGGAGGCCTACGAGCAGTACTTC
CSVEYWGGEAYEQYF
>-|TRBJ2-7|TRBV27
TGTGCCAGCGGTTCGGGACAAGAGTCCTACGAGCAGTACTTC
CASGSGQESYEQYF
>-|TRBJ1-1|TRBV6-6
TGTGCCAGCAGGCTAGGACAGAACACTGAAGCTTTCTTT
CASRLGQNTEAFF
>-|TRBJ1-2|TRBV4-3
TGCGCCAGCAGCCAAGAACAGTCCTTTAACTATGGCTACACCTTC
CASSQEQSFNYGYTF
>-|TRBJ1-2|TRBV6-5
TGTGCCAGCAGGGGGACGGGTAGGGGGGGCTACACCTTC
CASRGTGRGGYTF
>-|TRBJ1-1|TRBV6-6
TGTGCCAGCAGTGGAGCACACACTGAAGCTTTCTTT
CASSGAHTEAFF
>TRBD1|TRBJ1-2|TRBV6-5
TGTGCCAGCAGTTACACAGGGGAGCGTGGCTACACCTTC
CASSYTGERGYTF
>-|TRBJ1-5|TRBV5-6
TGTGCCAGCAGCTTGGGTGGCCTTAGCAATCAGCCCCAGCATTTT
CASSLGGLSNQPQHF
>TRBD1|TRBJ1-1|TRBV6-6
TGTGCCAGCAGTTACTTACAGGGGGCGCTGGCTGAAGCTTTCTTT
CASSYLQGALAEAFF
>-|TRBJ2-7|TRBV20-1
TGCAGTGCTAGTAGTCATGAGCAGTACTTC
CSASSHEQYF
>-|TRBJ2-3|TRBV14
TGTGCCAGCAGCCACCCGTTAATGGATACGCAGTATTTT
CASSHPLMDTQYF
>-|TRBJ2-1|TRBV2
TGTGCCAGCAGAGCTCCCCCCGATAGTGAGCAGTTCTTC
CASRAPPDSEQFF
>-|TRBJ2-5|TRBV7-9
TGTGCCAGCAGCCCTCTCCGGGGGAAGAAGGTGGTTGGCCAAGAGACCCAGTACTTC
CASSPLRGKKVVGQETQYF
>TRBD2|TRBJ2-7|TRBV6-5
TGTGCCAGCAGCCCCTCCGGAGCGGGAGGGGGCGAGCAGTACTTC
CASSPSGAGGGEQYF
>TRBD2|TRBJ2-1|TRBV2
TGTGCCAGCAGGGGGCTAGCGGGATACAATGAGCAGTTCTTC
CASRGLAGYNEQFF
>TRBD2|TRBJ2-3|TRBV28
TGTGCCAGCAGGTCTAGCGGGAGAGGGCAAGATACGCAGTATTTT
CASRSSGRGQDTQYF
>TRBD2|TRBJ2-1|TRBV6-1
TGTGCCAGCAGTGAACTAGCGGGAGTTGGCGATGAGCAGTTCTTC
CASSELAGVGDEQFF
>TRBD2|TRBJ2-7|TRBV10-3
TGTGCCATCAGTGAACTAGCGGGAGGCTACGAGCAGTACTTC
CAISELAGGYEQYF
>-|TRBJ2-2|TRBV2
TGTGCCAGCAGGTCGGGTCCCCTCCGGGAGCTGTTTTTT
CASRSGPLRELFF
>TRBD1|TRBJ1-2|TRBV19
TGTGCCAGCGCATTAAGAGGCAGGGGGGACTATGGCTACACCTTC
CASALRGRGDYGYTF
>TRBD1|TRBJ2-3|TRBV2
TGTGCCAGCAGTCTCGGACAGGGCGAAGCAGATACGCAGTATTTT
CASSLGQGEADTQYF
>TRBD1|TRBJ1-1|TRBV6-4
TGTGCCAGCAGCGCTGGACAGGACTACACTGAAGCTTTCTTT
CASSAGQDYTEAFF
>TRBD1|TRBJ1-2|TRBV30
TGTGCCTGGAGTGTAGTAAAGGGGACAGGGTATGGCTACACCTTC
CAWSVVKGTGYGYTF
>TRBD1|TRBJ2-7|TRBV6-5
TGTGCCAGCAGCATGGGACAGGAGCACTACGAGCAGTACTTC
CASSMGQEHYEQYF
>TRBD2|TRBJ2-1|TRBV19
TGTGCCCGATTTCGGACTAGCGAAGAGGATGAGCAGTTCTTC
CARFRTSEEDEQFF
>-|TRBJ1-4|TRBV4-1
TGCGCCAGCAGCCAAACAAGAGGGGAAAAACTGTTTTTT
CASSQTRGEKLFF
>-|TRBJ2-7|TRBV11-1
TGTGCCAGCAGCTCCTGGGCTTCCAATGACCACGAGCAGTACTTC
CASSSWASNDHEQYF
>-|TRBJ1-5|TRBV28
TGTGCCAGCAGTCCTTTTAGCCTTCAAAATCAGCCCCAGCATTTT
CASSPFSLQNQPQHF